This entry concerns a single T cell receptor (beta chain). The sample is drawn from a study of cytomegalovirus exposure and HLA in healthy donors. This CDR3 has 13 residues. The V gene's germline CDR1 is MGHDK and CDR2 SYGVNS. Between the trimmed V and J ends, which lost 4 bases and 5 bases, there was a span of 11 bases. The PCR was carried out with 60 Vbeta primers and 13 Jbeta primers. The repertoire was sequenced with immunoSEQ multiplex PCR; TCRdb's copy has only in-frame clones and lacks some. The profile shows 150,000 to 200,000 clones, about 82% of them singletons. The clonotype originates from a woman aged 30 to 39 in good health and CMV-seronegative. V is TRBV25-1 and J is TRBJ2-5, with TRBD2 as a possible D gene (5 bases). The sample consisted of PBMCs. CDR3 sequence: CASSANWRETQYF. The CDR3 DNA reads as TGTGCCAGCAGTGCGAATTGGAGGGAGACCCAGTACTTC.